The entry below gives a single T cell receptor (beta chain) sequence along with its context. This specimen comes from a study of shared clonotypes between healthy human individuals. This table comes from immunoSEQ multiplex PCR, and its TCRdb copy is limited to in-frame clones, with some not included. This sample has hundreds of thousands of clones, with 95% to 97% found just once. CDR3 length: 15 residues. V lost 1 base to trimming and J lost 2 bases; unmatched junction nucleotides: 2. Per the germline V gene, CDR1 is MGHRA and CDR2 is YSYEKL. This rearrangement joins TRBV4-1 to TRBJ2-7; 10 bases align to TRBD2. The sample taken for sequencing was naive CD4+ T cells sorted from blood. Subset in this sample: CD45RA+ positively selected. This clonotype was sampled from a woman aged 25 to 39 in good health. This CDR3 reads CASSQGSGRTYEQYF. CDR3 nucleotide sequence: TGCGCCAGCAGCCAAGGTAGCGGGAGGACCTACGAGCAGTACTTC.